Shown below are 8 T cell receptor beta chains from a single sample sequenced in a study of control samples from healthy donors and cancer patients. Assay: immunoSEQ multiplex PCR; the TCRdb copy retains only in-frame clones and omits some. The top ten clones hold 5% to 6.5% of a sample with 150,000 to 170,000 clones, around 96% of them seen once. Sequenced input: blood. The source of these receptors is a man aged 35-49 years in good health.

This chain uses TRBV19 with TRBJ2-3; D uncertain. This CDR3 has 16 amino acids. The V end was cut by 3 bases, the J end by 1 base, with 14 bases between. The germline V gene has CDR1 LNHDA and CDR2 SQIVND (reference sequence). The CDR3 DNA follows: TGTGCCAGTAGTATTGGCGTAGGGTCCCGCACAGATACGCAGTATTTT. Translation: CASSIGVGSRTDTQYF.

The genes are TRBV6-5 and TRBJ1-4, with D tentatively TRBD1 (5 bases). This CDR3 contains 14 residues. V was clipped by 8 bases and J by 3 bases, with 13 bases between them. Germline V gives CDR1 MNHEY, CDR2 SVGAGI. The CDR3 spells CASRLDRSNEKLFF. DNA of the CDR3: TGTGCCAGCCGATTAGACAGATCTAATGAAAAACTGTTTTTT.

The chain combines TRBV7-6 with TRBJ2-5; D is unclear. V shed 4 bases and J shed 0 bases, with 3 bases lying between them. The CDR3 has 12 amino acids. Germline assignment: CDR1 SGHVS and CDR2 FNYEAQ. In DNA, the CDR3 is TGTGCCAGCAGCTCGTACCAAGAGACCCAGTACTTC. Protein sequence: CASSSYQETQYF.

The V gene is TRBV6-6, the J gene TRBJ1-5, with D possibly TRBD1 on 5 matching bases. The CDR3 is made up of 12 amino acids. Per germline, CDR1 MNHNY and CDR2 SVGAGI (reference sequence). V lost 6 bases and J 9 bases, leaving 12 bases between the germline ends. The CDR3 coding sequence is TGTGCCAGCAGCCCAGGGTTGCGGCCCCAGCATTTT. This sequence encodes CASSPGLRPQHF.

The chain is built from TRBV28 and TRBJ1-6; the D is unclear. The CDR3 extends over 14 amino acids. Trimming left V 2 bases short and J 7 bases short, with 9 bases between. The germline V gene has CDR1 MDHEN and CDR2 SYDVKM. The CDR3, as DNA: TGTGCCAGCAGTTTAGTGACCGTCAATTCACCCCTCCACTTT. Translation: CASSLVTVNSPLHF.

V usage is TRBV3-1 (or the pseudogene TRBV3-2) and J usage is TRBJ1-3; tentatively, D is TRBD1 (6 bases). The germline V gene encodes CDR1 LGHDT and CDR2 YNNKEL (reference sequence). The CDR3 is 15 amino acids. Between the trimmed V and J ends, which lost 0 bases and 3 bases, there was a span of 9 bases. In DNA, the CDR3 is TGTGCCAGCAGCCAAGAGTCAGGGGTTGGAAACACCATATATTTT. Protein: CASSQESGVGNTIYF.

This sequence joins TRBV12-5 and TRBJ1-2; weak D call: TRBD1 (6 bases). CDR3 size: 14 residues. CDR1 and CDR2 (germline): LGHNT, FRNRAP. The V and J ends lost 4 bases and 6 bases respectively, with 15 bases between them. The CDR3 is CASGSGASSDGYTF. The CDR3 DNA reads TGTGCTAGTGGTTCGGGGGCTAGCTCGGATGGCTACACCTTC.

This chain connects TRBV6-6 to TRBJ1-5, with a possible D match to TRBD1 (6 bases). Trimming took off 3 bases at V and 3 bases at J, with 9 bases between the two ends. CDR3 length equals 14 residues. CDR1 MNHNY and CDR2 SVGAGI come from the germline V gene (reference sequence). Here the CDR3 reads CASSYRQVNQPQHF. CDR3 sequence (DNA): TGTGCCAGCAGTTATCGACAGGTCAATCAGCCCCAGCATTTT.